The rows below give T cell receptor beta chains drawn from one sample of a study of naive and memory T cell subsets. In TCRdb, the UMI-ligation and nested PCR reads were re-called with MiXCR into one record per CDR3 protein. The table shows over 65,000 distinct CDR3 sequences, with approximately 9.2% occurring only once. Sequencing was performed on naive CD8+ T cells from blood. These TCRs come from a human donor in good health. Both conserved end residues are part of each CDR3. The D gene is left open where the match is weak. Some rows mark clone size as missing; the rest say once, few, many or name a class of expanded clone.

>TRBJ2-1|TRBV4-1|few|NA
CASSQGNTTGYNEQFF
TGCGCCAGCAGCCAGGGAAACACGACGGGGTACAATGAGCAGTTCTTC
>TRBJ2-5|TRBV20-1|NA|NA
CSARDPGRETQYF
TGCAGTGCTAGAGATCCGGGTCGGGAGACCCAGTACTTC
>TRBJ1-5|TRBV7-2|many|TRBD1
CASSQDRGNQPQHF
TGTGCCAGCTCCCAGGACAGGGGCAATCAGCCCCAGCATTTT
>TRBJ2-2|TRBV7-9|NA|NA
CASSFPTQGGSNTGELFF
TGTGCCAGCAGCTTTCCGACTCAGGGCGGCTCGAACACCGGGGAGCTGTTTTTT
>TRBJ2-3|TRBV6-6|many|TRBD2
CASSYPKNTGTSGIYRTDTQYF
TGTGCCAGCAGTTACCCGAAGAACACCGGGACTAGCGGAATATACCGCACAGATACGCAGTATTTT
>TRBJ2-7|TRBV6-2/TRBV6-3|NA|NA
CASRDGYEQYF
TGTGCCAGCAGGGATGGTTACGAGCAGTACTTC
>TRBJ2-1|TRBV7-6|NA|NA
CASSLTRPPLNEQFF
TGTGCCAGCAGCTTAACTAGGCCCCCGCTCAATGAGCAGTTCTTC
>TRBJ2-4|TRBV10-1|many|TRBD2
CASSPGEGLAKNIQYF
TGCGCCAGCAGCCCTGGGGAGGGATTAGCCAAAAACATTCAGTACTTC
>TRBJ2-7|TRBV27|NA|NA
CASSSGSNYEQYF
TGTGCCAGCAGCTCTGGGAGCAACTACGAGCAGTACTTC
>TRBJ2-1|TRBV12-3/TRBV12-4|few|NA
CASSPLRSYNEQFF
TGTGCCAGCAGTCCGCTCCGGTCCTACAATGAGCAGTTCTTC
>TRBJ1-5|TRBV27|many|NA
CASSLSSYSNQPQHF
TGTGCCAGCAGTTTGAGTAGCTATAGCAATCAGCCCCAGCATTTT
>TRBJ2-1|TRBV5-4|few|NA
CASSLNGGDQFF
TGTGCCAGCAGTCTAAACGGCGGGGACCAGTTCTTC
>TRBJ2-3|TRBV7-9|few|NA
CASSLILQLHTDTQYF
TGTGCCAGCAGCTTAATACTACAGCTACATACAGATACGCAGTATTTT
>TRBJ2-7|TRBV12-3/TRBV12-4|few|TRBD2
CASSFASGSDRQYF
TGTGCCAGCAGTTTCGCTAGCGGGAGCGACCGGCAGTACTTC
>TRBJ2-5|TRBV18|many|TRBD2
CASSPVGGGFQETQYF
TGTGCCAGCTCACCGGTTGGCGGGGGATTCCAAGAGACCCAGTACTTC
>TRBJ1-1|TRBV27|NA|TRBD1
CASSWSAGGLPEAFF
TGTGCCAGCAGTTGGTCTGCAGGGGGGCTCCCTGAAGCTTTCTTT
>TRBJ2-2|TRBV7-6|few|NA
CASSLRVGTGELFF
TGTGCCAGCAGCTTACGGGTTGGAACCGGGGAGCTGTTTTTT
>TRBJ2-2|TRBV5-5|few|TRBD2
CASRSGLAPNTGELFF
TGTGCCAGCAGGTCGGGACTAGCTCCCAACACCGGGGAGCTGTTTTTT
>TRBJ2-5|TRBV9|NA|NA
CASSSPTTQETQYF
TGTGCCAGCAGCTCGCCTACAACCCAAGAGACCCAGTACTTC
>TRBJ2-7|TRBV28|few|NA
CASSLTGNYEQYF
TGTGCCAGCAGTCTAACAGGGAACTACGAGCAGTACTTC
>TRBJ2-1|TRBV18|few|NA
CASSPLPTSGTFYNEQFF
TGTGCCAGCTCACCACTGCCGACTTCTGGAACTTTCTACAATGAGCAGTTCTTC
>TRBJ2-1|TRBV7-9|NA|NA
CASERRQGGYEQFF
TGTGCCAGCGAGAGGAGACAGGGAGGGTATGAGCAGTTCTTC
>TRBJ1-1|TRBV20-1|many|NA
CSAQGPRTNTEAFF
TGCAGTGCCCAGGGGCCGAGAACGAACACTGAAGCTTTCTTT